This T cell receptor beta chain came from a study of blood T cell repertoires in COVID-19. CDR1 is SGHRS, CDR2 YFSETQ, per germline. CDR3 length: 15 amino acids. V lost 4 bases and J 4 bases, leaving 16 bases between the germline ends. The method was immunoSEQ multiplex PCR; TCRdb's version includes in-frame clones alone and lacks a portion of them. The table lists hundreds of thousands of clones, about nine tenths of them singletons. Seattle-derived patients entered the study during active infection and were followed longitudinally. Sequencing was carried out using peripheral blood. The chain employs TRBV5-1 and TRBJ2-3; D is uncertain. The TCR originated in a woman in her thirties with COVID-19, enrolled during active disease. The CDR3 bases are TGCGCCAGCAGCCCAGAAGATTTCCATGCAGATACGCAGTATTTT. It encodes CASSPEDFHADTQYF.